This TCR beta chain derives from a study of T cells after yellow fever vaccination. One entry per CDR3 protein results from TCRdb running MiXCR on the 5' RACE reads. The sample has under 400,000 distinct CDR3 sequences, 11% seen once. A word on this clonotype: The antigen remains undetermined.

V lost 3 bases to trimming and J lost 4 bases; unmatched junction nucleotides: 4. The CDR3 consists of 14 residues. Germline V gene sequence: CDR1 LNHNV, CDR2 YYDKDF (reference sequence). Whole-study results and caveats: Compared with primary, the secondary response was weaker and peaked at day 5, not 15.

The receptor's source is a man in his late teens or twenties who received the YFV17D yellow fever vaccine. The sequences come from PBMCs, collected on the day of the first yellow fever vaccination. This rearrangement joins TRBV15 to TRBJ2-7; 9 bases are a match to TRBD1. The CDR3, as DNA: TGTGCCACCAGCAGGGACAGGGGATTGTACGAGCAGTACGTC. Its protein product is CATSRDRGLYEQYV.